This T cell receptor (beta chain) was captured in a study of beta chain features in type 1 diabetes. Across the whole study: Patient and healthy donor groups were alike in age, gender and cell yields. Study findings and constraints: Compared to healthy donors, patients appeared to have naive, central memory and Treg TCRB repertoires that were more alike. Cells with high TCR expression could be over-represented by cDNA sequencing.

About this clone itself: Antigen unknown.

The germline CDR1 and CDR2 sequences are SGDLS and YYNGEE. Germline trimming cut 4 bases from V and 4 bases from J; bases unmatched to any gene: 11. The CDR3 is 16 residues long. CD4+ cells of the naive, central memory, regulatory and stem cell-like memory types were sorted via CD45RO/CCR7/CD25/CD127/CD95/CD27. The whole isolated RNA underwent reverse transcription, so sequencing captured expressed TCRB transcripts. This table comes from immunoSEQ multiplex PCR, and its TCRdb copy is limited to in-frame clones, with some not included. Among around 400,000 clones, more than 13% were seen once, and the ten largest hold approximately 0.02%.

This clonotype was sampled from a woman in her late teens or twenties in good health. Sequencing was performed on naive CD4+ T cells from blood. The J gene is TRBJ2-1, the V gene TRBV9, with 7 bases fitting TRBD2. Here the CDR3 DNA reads TGTGCCAGCAGCCCGAGGGAGGGGAGGACATACAATGAGCAGTTCTTC. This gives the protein CASSPREGRTYNEQFF.